This is a list of T cell receptor beta chains from one sample in a study of blood T cells in healthy people across ages. TCRdb processed the 5' RACE reads anew with MiXCR; each CDR3 protein has one entry. The profile shows 650,000 to 700,000 distinct CDR3 sequences, about 51% of them singletons. Material: blood. These TCRs come from a woman over 75 in good health. CDR3s include the opening cysteine and the closing phenylalanine or tryptophan. A clone size is listed for some rows: how often the clone was seen (once, few, many), or a class if it is expanded.

j_call	v_call	clone_size	cdr3_length	cdr3_aa
TRBJ1-2	TRBV6-6	many	14	CASSYTGGTYGYTF
TRBJ1-5	TRBV28	few	14	CASSDGHLNQPQHF
TRBJ1-4	TRBV20-1	-	13	CSALQGASEKLFF
TRBJ1-4	TRBV15	many	14	CATSRDRGGEKLFF
TRBJ1-2	TRBV27	-	14	CTSSFADGSYGYTF
-	TRBV7-2	-	13	CASSSNTIYEQYF
TRBJ2-7	TRBV20-1	-	14	CSASLLSTIPKQYF
TRBJ1-2	TRBV2	-	15	CASSATPGGHYGYTF
TRBJ2-6	TRBV9	many	17	CASSGNYREGGANVLTF
TRBJ2-5	TRBV7-9	-	16	CASSLDRGSRQETQYF
TRBJ2-5	TRBV5-1	-	15	CASSPTGGAYETQYF
TRBJ1-5	TRBV6-6	few	16	CASSYTSREGNQPQHF
-	TRBV7-2	-	14	CASSPGLADYEQYF
TRBJ2-7	TRBV24-1	-	13	CATSDQGNRNQYF
TRBJ1-2	TRBV7-2	many	15	CASSLVAGENYGYTF
TRBJ2-7	TRBV6-1	few	16	CASSAQLAGRIYEQYF
TRBJ2-5	TRBV5-1	-	15	CASSGTSASRETQYF
TRBJ2-3	TRBV6-2/TRBV6-3	many	14	CASTLGLPTDTQYF
TRBJ2-7	TRBV7-8	-	14	CASSSLAGSYEQYF
TRBJ1-5	TRBV25-1	few	14	CASSEGGSIQPQHF
TRBJ2-4	TRBV7-8	-	17	CASSVAGGPIAKNIQYF
TRBJ1-5	TRBV6-5	-	14	CASSYLAGGAPQHF
TRBJ2-3	TRBV10-3	-	15	CAISDRYRSTDTQYF
TRBJ2-4	TRBV15	-	11	CATSTLNIQYF
TRBJ2-5	TRBV28	once	14	CASSSVASSETQYF
TRBJ2-1	TRBV7-3	few	17	CASSLKPGTGGVREQFF
TRBJ2-7	TRBV5-5	-	16	CASSLAIAGSSYEQYF
TRBJ2-7	TRBV6-2/TRBV6-3	many	12	CASSYGRYEQYF
TRBJ2-3	TRBV20-1	-	16	CSARDRTSGRTDTQYF
TRBJ2-7	TRBV5-1	-	14	CASRGGTGSYEQYF
TRBJ1-2	TRBV12-3/TRBV12-4	many	15	CASSLATGRQGGYTF
TRBJ2-1	TRBV12-3/TRBV12-4	many	15	CASGLTSGSNNEQFF
TRBJ1-3	TRBV12-3/TRBV12-4	few	14	CASRLGTWGNTIYF